This T cell receptor (beta chain) was recovered during a study of Tregs in tolerant kidney transplant recipients. Only in-frame clones appear in the TCRdb table, and some are missing; sequencing was by immunoSEQ multiplex PCR. The sample has tens of thousands of clones; about 90% are singletons. This TCR was sampled from a human donor in good health. The sample comprised Tregs from blood.

CDR3 loop: CASSLEGPLFPYNEQFF. The CDR3 DNA sequence: TGTGCCAGCAGCTTGGAAGGCCCCCTTTTTCCTTACAATGAGCAGTTCTTC. This chain joins TRBV11-3 and TRBJ2-1, with D unresolved. From germline, CDR1 is SGHNT and CDR2 YENEEA. The CDR3 has 17 amino acids. V lost 3 bases and J lost 4, with 19 bases in between.